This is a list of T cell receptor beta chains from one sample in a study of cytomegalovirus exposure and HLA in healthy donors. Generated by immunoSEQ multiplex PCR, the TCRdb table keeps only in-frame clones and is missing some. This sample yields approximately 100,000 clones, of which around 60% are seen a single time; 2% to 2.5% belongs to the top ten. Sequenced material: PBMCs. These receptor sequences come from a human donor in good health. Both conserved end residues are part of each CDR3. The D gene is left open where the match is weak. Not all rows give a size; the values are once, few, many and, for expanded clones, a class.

CASSFASGDYEQYF,TGTGCCAGCAGCTTCGCTAGCGGGGACTACGAGCAGTACTTC,-,TRBV11-3,TRBJ2-7,TRBD2
CASSLGQGSGKLFF,TGTGCCAGCAGTTTGGGTCAGGGGAGTGGAAAACTGTTTTTT,-,TRBV27,TRBJ1-4,-
CASSRTEGTEAFF,TGTGCCAGCAGCCGGACGGAGGGGACTGAAGCTTTCTTT,-,TRBV11-1,TRBJ1-1,-
CASSLTTGQNSPLHF,TGCGCCAGCAGCTTGACAACAGGCCAAAATTCACCCCTCCACTTT,-,TRBV5-1,TRBJ1-6,-
CASIQGYNEQFF,TGTGCCAGCATACAGGGATACAATGAGCAGTTCTTC,-,TRBV6-6,TRBJ2-1,-
CASSLEAGADTQYF,TGTGCCAGCAGCTTGGAAGCGGGGGCAGATACGCAGTATTTT,-,TRBV5-4,TRBJ2-3,TRBD2
CASSQGERVDYGYTF,TGTGCCAGCAGCCAAGGGGAGAGGGTCGACTATGGCTACACCTTC,once,TRBV14,TRBJ1-2,-
CAIKEGNSNQPQHF,TGTGCCATCAAGGAGGGGAATAGCAATCAGCCCCAGCATTTT,-,TRBV10-3,TRBJ1-5,-
CASHRGRFGEQFF,TGTGCCAGCCACAGGGGGCGGTTTGGTGAGCAGTTCTTC,-,TRBV7-6,TRBJ2-1,TRBD1
CASSLVRGSGNTIYF,TGTGCCAGCAGCTTAGTTAGGGGGTCTGGAAACACCATATATTTT,few,TRBV7-2,TRBJ1-3,-
CASSLRGSSYNSPLHF,TGTGCCAGCAGCTTAAGGGGGAGCTCCTATAATTCACCCCTCCACTTT,-,TRBV7-6,TRBJ1-6,-
CASSATSGGWNEQFF,TGTGCCAGCAGCGCGACTAGCGGGGGGTGGAATGAGCAGTTCTTC,-,TRBV9,TRBJ2-1,TRBD2
CASSQFTAVATNEKLFF,TGTGCCAGCAGCCAATTCACAGCCGTTGCAACTAATGAAAAACTGTTTTTT,few,TRBV7-3,TRBJ1-4,-
CASSLAIQGETQYF,TGTGCTAGCAGCTTAGCCATCCAGGGAGAGACCCAGTACTTC,-,TRBV7-7,TRBJ2-5,-
CASSLGPGQGAPSTDTQYF,TGTGCCAGCAGCTTAGGGCCGGGACAGGGGGCGCCGAGCACAGATACGCAGTATTTT,few,TRBV7-6,TRBJ2-3,TRBD1
CASSLAGQSQETQYF,TGTGCCAGCAGCTTAGCCGGACAGTCCCAAGAGACCCAGTACTTC,-,TRBV7-2,TRBJ2-5,-
CASSKGGAGNTIYF,TGTGCCAGCAGCAAAGGGGGAGCTGGAAACACCATATATTTT,few,TRBV6-1,TRBJ1-3,-
CASSSSWTGVDEQYF,TGCGCCAGCAGCTCGTCCTGGACAGGGGTTGACGAGCAGTACTTC,few,TRBV5-1,TRBJ2-7,TRBD1
CASSFAGNYGYTF,TGTGCCAGCAGTTTCGCAGGGAACTATGGCTACACCTTC,few,TRBV27,TRBJ1-2,-
CASSAPQRGSNEQFF,TGTGCCAGCAGTGCCCCCCAACGAGGATCCAATGAGCAGTTCTTC,-,TRBV25-1,TRBJ2-1,-
CASSPDRGTGNTIYF,TGTGCCAGCAGTCCGGACAGGGGCACTGGAAACACCATATATTTT,few,TRBV7-6,TRBJ1-3,TRBD1
CASSLSPAGGGTQYF,TGTGCCAGCAGCTTAAGCCCAGCGGGGGGCGGGACCCAGTACTTC,-,TRBV7-2,TRBJ2-5,TRBD2
CASRFGTGNNQPQHF,TGTGCCAGTAGATTTGGGACAGGAAACAATCAGCCCCAGCATTTT,-,TRBV19,TRBJ1-5,TRBD1
CASSVPGQGPDQPQHF,TGTGCCAGCAGCGTACCGGGACAGGGGCCGGATCAGCCCCAGCATTTT,-,TRBV7-2,TRBJ1-5,TRBD1
CASSLSFQGTEAFF,TGCGCCAGCAGCTTGTCTTTTCAGGGTACTGAAGCTTTCTTT,once,TRBV5-1,TRBJ1-1,-
CATSRRVNEKLFF,TGTGCCACCAGCAGGAGGGTTAATGAAAAACTGTTTTTT,-,TRBV15,TRBJ1-4,-
CASSSIRGAGNTIYF,TGTGCCAGCAGCTCCATACGAGGAGCTGGAAACACCATATATTTT,-,TRBV5-5,TRBJ1-3,-